Included here is one T cell receptor beta chain sequence, with context. Antigen unknown. The data belong to a study of cytomegalovirus exposure and HLA in healthy donors. Overall study: Sequencing of about 179 million T cells in an earlier analysis found roughly 120 million unique TCR beta sequences.

Study-wide results and caveats: Analyses of presence/absence relied on an assumption of roughly uniform sequencing depth across donors.

PCR used 60 Vbeta primers and 13 Jbeta primers. Assay used: immunoSEQ multiplex PCR; TCRdb lists only in-frame clones, some missing. The table for this sample gives some 60,000 clones. Trimming took 0 bases from V and 2 from J, leaving 10 bases between them. This CDR3 region has 15 residues. Per germline, CDR1 MGHRA and CDR2 YSYEKL. The source material was PBMCs. The chain has TRBV4-1 and TRBJ1-2, with D hard to call. The TCR was taken from a male donor in good health and CMV-seronegative. CDR3 sequence reads: CASSQDSGTNYGYTF. The CDR3 coding sequence is TGCGCCAGCAGCCAAGATAGCGGTACCAACTATGGCTACACCTTC.